Each of the 2 T cell receptor beta chains below was sequenced from the same sample in a study of T cell responses to AZD1222 COVID-19 vaccine listed by TCRdb under 2021. The sample's time point label is to be understood as: baseline before first vaccination. The library was made by the immunoSEQ multiplex PCR assay. What TCRdb holds here is the immuneACCESS table cut down to in-frame rearrangements. Part of the clones is not present; checked against another copy, under half of the missing clones reflect an unresolved V gene, and the others are unexplained. Present in this sample are roughly 100,000 clones, over 75% of which were seen just once. The ten largest make up around 20% of the sample. The sample consisted of peripheral blood, taken on day 0 of AZD1222 vaccination. All receptors derive from an adult in good health.

The V gene is TRBV19, the J gene TRBJ2-7, with TRBD1 matching over 7 bases. After removal of 1 base from V and 6 bases from J, the junction contained 9 bases not matched to a gene. The germline V gene encodes CDR1 LNHDA and CDR2 SQIVND (reference sequence). The CDR3 totals 15 residues. The CDR3 is CASSIGGRGSLEQYF. The CDR3 DNA reads TGTGCCAGTAGTATAGGCGGCAGGGGGAGCCTCGAGCAGTACTTC.

This clone was seen once. The rearrangement links TRBV5-1 to TRBJ2-1, with 8 bases aligning to TRBD1. The ends lost 4 bases at V and 7 bases at J; junction bases unmatched: 13. CDR3 length: 16 residues. CDR1 and CDR2 from the germline V gene are SGHRS and YFSETQ. This CDR3 is CASSHSRTGRINEQFF. In nucleotides, the CDR3 is TGCGCCAGCAGCCACTCGAGGACAGGGAGAATAAATGAGCAGTTCTTC.